Listed below are T cell receptor beta chains from one sample, sequenced in a study of blood T cells in healthy people across ages. Via MiXCR, TCRdb re-called the 5' RACE reads, giving one row per CDR3 protein. The sample holds about 1.8 million distinct CDR3 sequences; 49% are singletons and the top ten take approximately 2%. Sequencing was performed on blood. The receptors come from a woman aged 40 to 49 in good health. Each CDR3 is given with its conserved first and last residue. D genes are given only for firm matches.

d_call j_call v_call cdr3_aa
. TRBJ1-2 TRBV10-1 CASSESGRGADGYTF
TRBD1 TRBJ2-7 TRBV7-8 CASSLETGTVYEQYF
. TRBJ1-6 TRBV7-2 CASSSGGGRYSPLHF
TRBD2 TRBJ2-1 TRBV20-1 CSAARRERGQQFF
. TRBJ2-5 TRBV11-2 CASSFRSPGVGETQYF
. TRBJ2-3 TRBV5-1 CASIKGGVEDTQYF
TRBD1 TRBJ1-2 TRBV7-9 CASSLQRTGLNYGYTF
. TRBJ1-2 TRBV20-1 CSGFWFRGSYGYTF
. TRBJ2-3 TRBV9 CASSAGGGGSTDTQYF
. TRBJ2-5 TRBV21-1 CASSKERGMETQYF
TRBD1 TRBJ2-1 TRBV4-1 CASSQDPGQGTNEQFF
TRBD1 TRBJ2-7 TRBV4-1 CASSGQGALGEQYF
. TRBJ1-4 TRBV28 CASSLLGRTNEKLFF
. TRBJ2-7 TRBV4-2 CASTAGWGSYEQYF
. TRBJ1-2 TRBV20-1 CSALVRDPHHYGYTF
TRBD2 TRBJ2-3 TRBV20-1 CSAFDRLAGTDTQYF
. TRBJ2-7 TRBV20-1 CSAPDRSSYEQYF
. . TRBV6-1 CASSEISFAYEQYF
. TRBJ2-5 TRBV7-2 CASSPTPYQETQYF
. TRBJ1-5 TRBV3-1 CASSQGGGFDNQPQHF
. TRBJ2-1 TRBV24-1 CATSDLPSRGTGAHNEQFF
. TRBJ2-3 TRBV15 CATSSTTGDSPLTSEDTQYF
TRBD2 TRBJ2-1 TRBV11-2 CASSFGGGPYNEQFF
. TRBJ2-3 TRBV29-1 CSVDAEGTDTQYF
. TRBJ2-5 TRBV5-1 CASSLGTPGSQYF
TRBD1 TRBJ2-1 TRBV2 CAAKTGGFSNEQFF
. TRBJ2-6 TRBV10-3 CAISGHQIVSGANVLTF
. TRBJ2-5 TRBV29-1 CSVEGGGGKTQYF
TRBD2 TRBJ2-1 TRBV7-9 CASSDGGGPRNEQFF
. TRBJ1-6 TRBV20-1 CSAPGLRNNSPLHF
. TRBJ2-1 TRBV18 CASSPTIHEQFF
. TRBJ2-7 TRBV29-1 CSVADSTYEQYF
TRBD2 TRBJ2-3 TRBV20-1 CSAGGSGALSGAQYF
TRBD2 TRBJ2-1 TRBV3-1 CASSQEVLAGGRIEQFF
. TRBJ2-7 TRBV7-2 CASSLMYGDEQYF
. TRBJ1-2 TRBV21-1 CASSKDRDSRFHYGYTF
TRBD1 TRBJ2-3 TRBV20-1 CSATRSGQATTDTQYF
. TRBJ2-5 TRBV29-1 CSVETASETQYF